The 5 T cell receptor beta chains given below trace back to one sample, sequenced in a study of cytomegalovirus exposure and HLA in healthy donors. Data came from immunoSEQ multiplex PCR; TCRdb stores just in-frame clones and leaves some out. The table lists over 150,000 clones, over 85% of them singletons, with about a tenth in the top ten. Sequencing used PBMCs. These receptors originate from a woman aged 18-29 years in good health and CMV-seropositive.

Here the CDR3 reads CASSPNRAEATEAFF. The CDR3 nucleotides are TGTGCCAGCTCACCGAACAGGGCAGAGGCTACTGAAGCTTTCTTT. The J gene is TRBJ1-1, the V gene TRBV18; D is perhaps TRBD1 (6 bases). CDR3 length: 15 amino acids. V was pared by 3 bases and J by 5 bases, with 16 bases between. Per the germline V gene, CDR1 is KGHSH and CDR2 is LQKENI.

The J gene is TRBJ1-1, the V gene TRBV27; D remains ambiguous. The CDR3 loop spans 11 amino acids. CDR1 and CDR2 (germline): MNHEY, SMNVEV (reference sequence). V lost 6 bases and J 4 bases, leaving 6 bases between the germline ends. CDR3 DNA: TGTGCCAGCAGAGAGAGCACTGAAGCTTTCTTT. It yields the protein CASRESTEAFF.

The J gene is TRBJ1-1, the V gene TRBV5-1, with TRBD1 identical over 8 bases. This CDR3 contains 14 residues. Germline V gene data show CDR1 as SGHRS and CDR2 as YFSETQ. The trim removed 4 bases at V and 0 bases at J, leaving 2 bases unmatched. As DNA, the CDR3 is TGCGCCAGCAGCCGGGACAGGATGAACACTGAAGCTTTCTTT. Protein: CASSRDRMNTEAFF.

The CDR3 bases are TGTGCCAGCAGTTATGGGGGACTCGGAACCTACGAGCAGTACTTC. This gives the protein CASSYGGLGTYEQYF. The chain combines TRBV27 with TRBJ2-7; TRBD2 might be the D (6 bases). The CDR3 spans 15 residues. The V end was cut by 4 bases, the J end by 2 bases, with 15 bases between. Germline lookup yields CDR1 MNHEY and CDR2 SMNVEV (reference sequence).

The chain uses TRBV25-1 and TRBJ2-5; maybe TRBD2 (6 bases). Germline V CDR1 and CDR2: MGHDK, SYGVNS. The CDR3 runs to 17 residues. V was shortened by 0 bases and J by 2 bases, with 16 bases between the two germline ends. The CDR3 sequence is CASSEYLGLGLQETQYF. CDR3 DNA: TGTGCCAGCAGTGAATATTTGGGACTGGGCCTTCAAGAGACCCAGTACTTC.